The entry below describes one T cell receptor (beta chain). Its specificity is not known. The data are from a study of CD8 T cells in ankylosing spondylitis. General study results and limits: Disease-linked clones were reportedly significantly enriched in matched ankylosing spondylitis synovial fluid. Made up of under ten highly homologous variants, a TCR beta motif appeared characteristic of ankylosing spondylitis blood. Disease-linked clones, CD8+, were relatively rare in peripheral blood.

The J segment lost 3 bases and the V segment lost 6 bases, leaving 7 bases of the junction unmatched. The CDR3 is 15 residues long. A quantitative 5'-RACE method, one with molecular barcodes, was used to make TCR beta libraries. TCRdb called the 5' RACE reads again in MiXCR, with one record for every CDR3 protein. The sample yields about 250,000 distinct CDR3 sequences, roughly 18% seen once. Sequenced: blood, either unsorted or a sorted T cell fraction (not recorded which). The receptor was derived from a male donor with ankylosing spondylitis or in good health (not recorded which). This sequence joins TRBV12-3 or TRBV12-4 and TRBJ2-1; TRBD2 aligns across 8 bases. DNA for the CDR3: TGTGCCAGCAGACCCGGCGCGGGAGGCTACAATGAGCAGTTCTTC. Its protein is CASRPGAGGYNEQFF.